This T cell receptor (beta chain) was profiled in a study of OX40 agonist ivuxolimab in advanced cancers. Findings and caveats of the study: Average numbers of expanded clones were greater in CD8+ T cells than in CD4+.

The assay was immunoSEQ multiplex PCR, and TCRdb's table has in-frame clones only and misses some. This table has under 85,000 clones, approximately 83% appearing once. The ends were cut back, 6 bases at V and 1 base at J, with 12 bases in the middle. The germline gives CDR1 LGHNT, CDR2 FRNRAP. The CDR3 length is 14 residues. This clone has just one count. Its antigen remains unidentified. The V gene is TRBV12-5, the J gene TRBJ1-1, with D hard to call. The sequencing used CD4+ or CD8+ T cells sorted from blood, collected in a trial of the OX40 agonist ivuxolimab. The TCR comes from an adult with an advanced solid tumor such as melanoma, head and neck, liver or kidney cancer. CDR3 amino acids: CASGKHGPNTEAFF. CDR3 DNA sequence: TGTGCTAGTGGAAAACACGGGCCGAACACTGAAGCTTTCTTT.